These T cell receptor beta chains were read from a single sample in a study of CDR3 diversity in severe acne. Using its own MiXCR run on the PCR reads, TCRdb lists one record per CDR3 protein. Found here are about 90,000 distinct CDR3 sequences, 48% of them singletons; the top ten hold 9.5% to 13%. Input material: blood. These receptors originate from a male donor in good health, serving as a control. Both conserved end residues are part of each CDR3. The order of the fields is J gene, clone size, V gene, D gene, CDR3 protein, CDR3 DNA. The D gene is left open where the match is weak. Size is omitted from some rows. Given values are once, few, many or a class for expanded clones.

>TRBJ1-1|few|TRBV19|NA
CASSFIAEAFF
TGTGCCAGTAGTTTTATCGCTGAAGCTTTCTTT
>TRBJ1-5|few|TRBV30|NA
CAWTGRSDQPQHF
TGTGCCTGGACTGGCAGATCCGATCAGCCCCAGCATTTT
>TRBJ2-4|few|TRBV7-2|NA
CASSLAAGLSKNIQYF
TGTGCCAGCAGCTTAGCGGCAGGGTTGTCCAAAAACATTCAGTACTTC
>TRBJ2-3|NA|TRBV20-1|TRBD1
CSARDHRGSDTQYF
TGCAGTGCTAGAGATCACAGGGGATCAGATACGCAGTATTTT
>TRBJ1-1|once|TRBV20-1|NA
CSASRLNTEAFF
TGCAGTGCTAGTCGGTTGAACACTGAAGCTTTCTTT
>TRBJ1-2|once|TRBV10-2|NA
CASRDRADYGYTF
TGCGCCAGCCGAGACAGAGCTGACTATGGCTACACCTTC
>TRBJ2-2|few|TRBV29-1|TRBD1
CSVGQDLNTGELFF
TGCAGCGTCGGACAGGACTTGAACACCGGGGAGCTGTTTTTT
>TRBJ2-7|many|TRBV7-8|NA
CASSLSSSYEQYF
TGTGCCAGCAGCTTAAGCTCTTCCTACGAGCAGTACTTC
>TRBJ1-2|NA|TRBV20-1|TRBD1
CSASVRDREGGYTF
TGCAGTGCTAGTGTCCGGGACAGGGAGGGAGGCTACACCTTC
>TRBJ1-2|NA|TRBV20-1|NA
CSATASQAGDYGYTF
TGCAGTGCTACCGCGTCACAGGCCGGAGACTATGGCTACACCTTC
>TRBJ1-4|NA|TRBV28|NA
CASSSSGQGIEKLFF
TGTGCCAGCAGTTCCTCGGGCCAGGGGATCGAAAAACTGTTTTTT
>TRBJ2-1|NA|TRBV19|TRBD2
CASSMPGAAGKKSYNEQFF
TGTGCCAGTAGTATGCCCGGGGCAGCGGGGAAAAAATCCTACAATGAGCAGTTCTTC
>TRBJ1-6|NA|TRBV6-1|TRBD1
CAGCTGQDNSPLHF
TGTGCCGGGTGCACGGGACAGGATAATTCACCCCTCCACTTT
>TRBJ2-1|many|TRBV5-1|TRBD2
CASSAGLAGGGNNEQFF
TGCGCCAGCAGCGCGGGACTAGCGGGAGGAGGAAACAATGAGCAGTTCTTC
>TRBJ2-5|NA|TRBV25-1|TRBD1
CATENRQGARETQYF
TGTGCCACCGAGAACAGACAGGGGGCGAGGGAGACCCAGTACTTC